This T cell receptor (beta chain) was found in a study of blood T cell repertoires in COVID-19 (TCRdb year 2020). Turning to the overall study: Collaborator samples came from the United States, Italy and Spain and covered acute and convalescent phases of COVID-19. Deeply sampled blood TCRbeta repertoires from subjects exposed to, actively infected with, or recovered from COVID-19 were included in the dataset. Where HLA class I and class II types were available, the types were taken from metadata supplied by the sample provider, not from assay-based typing. The material from the prospective study consisted of cDNA or gDNA derived from T cells, B-cell-depleted T cells, or PBMCs. A de-identified subject ID, COVID-19 status, age in years and sex were almost always included in the sample metadata. Samples were obtained from the ongoing ImmuneRACE study (first 160 participants) and from some 1,200 subjects provided by 6 global collaborators. The repertoires were released in a freely available public database intended as a resource for research on the immune response to SARS-CoV-2.

Paper-wide results and their limitations: The amount of clinical and demographic metadata varied by source and participant and was provided uncurated.

Participants in the prospective study were enrolled through a virtual design, were aged about 18 to 90 years, and lived in roughly 25 United States geographic areas. Cohort assignment in the prospective study relied on participant-reported clinical history from a screening survey and a study questionnaire. ImmuneRACE Cohort 3 recovered participants were defined by two consecutive negative NP/OP PCR tests, healthcare professional clearance, or symptom resolution. Each participant in the prospective study had whole blood, serum and a nasopharyngeal or oropharyngeal swab collected by mobile phlebotomists. Prospective study participants could optionally give additional blood draws and questionnaires over an approximately 2-month period. Before DNA extraction, prospective study blood samples were shipped either frozen or at room temperature. TCRbeta CDR3 regions were amplified from genomic DNA by means of the immunoSEQ Assay, a bias-controlled multiplex PCR. The source study handled its data this way. The number of nucleated cells in each sample was estimated from the amplification of reference gene primers within the assay. To quantify the absolute abundance of each unique TCRbeta CDR3 rearrangement, sequence reads were collapsed and filtered. For each sample, productive Simpson clonality was calculated as the square root of Simpson's diversity index over productive rearrangements. Entries here come from immuneACCESS through TCRdb and include only in-frame sequences with V and J called. Some clones fail to appear in such tables; in the studies checked, an unresolved V gene covers under half of the shortfall, and the cause of the remainder is unknown. V, J and clone size are those of that table, while D and trimming were read from the DNA. Across this sample there are fewer than 350,000 clones, with around 85% seen only once. The ten largest clones add up to about 2.3% of the sample.

Counted from cysteine to phenylalanine, this CDR3 has 13 amino acids. Only CDR3 DNA remains: 39 bases, in frame from the first base. Cut back by 0 bases and 7 bases, the V and J ends lie 6 bases apart. CDR1 and CDR2, per the germline V gene, are SGHTA and FQGNSA. Only one count was recorded for this clone. The clone's antigen remains unknown. The record has no base qualities; no much larger clone is one base away. The specimen was PBMCs or T cells enriched from blood (not recorded which). The chain is assembled from TRBV7-2 and TRBJ1-4; the D gene assignment is ambiguous. The origin of this receptor is a woman in her 50s who had recovered from COVID-19. The CDR3 sequence is CASSLAGFEKLFF. The DNA sequence is TGTGCCAGCAGCTTAGCCGGTTTTGAAAAACTGTTTTTT.